This TCR beta chain is from a study of regulatory T cells in long-lasting Graves disease. Sample time point: newly diagnosed GD, antithyroid drugs for less than 3 months. PBMC-derived RNA was used for the TCR library. This clonotype was detected only a few times. In germline, CDR1 is LNHDA, CDR2 SQIVND (reference sequence). The germline V and J ends were trimmed by 0 bases and 6 bases, with 9 bases remaining between them. The CDR3 spans 14 residues. TCR beta libraries were built with iRepertoire HTBI primers and Arm-PCR of CDR3 regions. TCRdb called the multiplex PCR reads again in MiXCR, with one record for every CDR3 protein. The sample includes approximately 400,000 distinct CDR3 sequences, about 15% seen only once; the top ten take 16%. These data are also associated with another study on T cells in Graves' hyperthyroidism and ophthalmopathy.

The material sequenced was peripheral blood mononuclear cells (PBMCs), taken at new diagnosis, from a patient treated with antithyroid drugs. This rearrangement joins TRBV19 to TRBJ1-5; no clear D gene. The receptor's source is a woman aged 25 to 45 with Graves disease. As DNA, the CDR3 is TGTGCCAGTAGTATAGAGAGTCGGGTTCAGCCCCAGCATTTT. Its translation: CASSIESRVQPQHF.